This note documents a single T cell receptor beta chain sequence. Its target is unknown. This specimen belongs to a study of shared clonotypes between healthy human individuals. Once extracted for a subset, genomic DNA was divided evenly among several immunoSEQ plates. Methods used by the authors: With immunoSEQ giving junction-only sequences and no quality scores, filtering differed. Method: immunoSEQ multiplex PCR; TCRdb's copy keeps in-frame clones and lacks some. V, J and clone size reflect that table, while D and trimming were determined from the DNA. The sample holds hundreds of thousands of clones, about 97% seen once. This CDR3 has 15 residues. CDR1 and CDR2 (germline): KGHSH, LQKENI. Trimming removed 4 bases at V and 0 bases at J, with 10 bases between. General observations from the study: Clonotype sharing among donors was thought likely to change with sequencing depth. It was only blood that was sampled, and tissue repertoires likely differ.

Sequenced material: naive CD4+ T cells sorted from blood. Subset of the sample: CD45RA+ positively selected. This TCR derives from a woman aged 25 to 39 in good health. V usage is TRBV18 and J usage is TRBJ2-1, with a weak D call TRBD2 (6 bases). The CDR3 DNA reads TGTGCCAGCTCACTTGCCGGGAGCTCCTACAATGAGCAGTTCTTC. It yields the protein CASSLAGSSYNEQFF.